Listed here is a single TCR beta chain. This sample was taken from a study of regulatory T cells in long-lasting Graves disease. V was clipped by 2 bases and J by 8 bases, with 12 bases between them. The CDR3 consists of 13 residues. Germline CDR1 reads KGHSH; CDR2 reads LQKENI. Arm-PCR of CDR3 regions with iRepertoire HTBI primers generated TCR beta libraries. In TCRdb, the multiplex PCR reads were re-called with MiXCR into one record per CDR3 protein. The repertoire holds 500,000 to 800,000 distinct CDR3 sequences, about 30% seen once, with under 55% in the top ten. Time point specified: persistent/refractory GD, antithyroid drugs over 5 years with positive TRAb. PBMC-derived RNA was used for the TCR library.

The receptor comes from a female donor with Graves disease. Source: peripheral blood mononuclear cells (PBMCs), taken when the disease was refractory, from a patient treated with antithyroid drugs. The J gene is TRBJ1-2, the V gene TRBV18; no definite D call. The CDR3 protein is CASSPRSTEGYTF. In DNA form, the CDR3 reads TGTGCCAGCTCACCAAGGAGCACGGAGGGCTACACCTTC.